A selection of T cell receptor beta chains follows, all from one sample in a study of T cells after yellow fever vaccination. A single record per CDR3 protein comes from TCRdb applying MiXCR to the 5' RACE reads. The sample has 500,000 to 650,000 distinct CDR3 sequences, roughly 12% seen once. Sample: PBMCs, taken on the day of the yellow fever booster vaccination. The receptors derive from a man between 25 and 39 years old who received the YFV17D yellow fever vaccine. Both conserved end residues are part of each CDR3. The order of the fields is CDR3 length, V gene, D gene, J gene, clone size, CDR3 DNA, CDR3 protein. The D gene is left open where the match is weak. Some rows mark clone size as missing; the rest say once, few, many or name a class of expanded clone.

14,TRBV6-5,.,TRBJ1-1,few,TGTGCCAGCAGTTACAGAGGGAGAACAACTGAAGCTTTCTTT,CASSYRGRTTEAFF
17,TRBV5-1,.,TRBJ2-4,few,TGCGCCAGCAGCTTGGCCTCTGGAATGGTGGTACAAAACATTCAGTACTTC,CASSLASGMVVQNIQYF
13,TRBV3-1,.,TRBJ1-1,few,TGTGCCAGCAGCCCTCAGTCAGGGACTGAAGCTTTCTTT,CASSPQSGTEAFF
16,TRBV19,TRBD1,TRBJ2-2,.,TGTGCCAGTAGACGCTCCGGGACAGGGAGAAACGGGGAGCTGTTTTTT,CASRRSGTGRNGELFF
14,TRBV18,TRBD1,TRBJ2-7,.,TGTGCCAGCTCACCCCCGGACAGGATTTACGAGCAGTACTTC,CASSPPDRIYEQYF
14,TRBV24-1,TRBD2,TRBJ2-1,few,TGTGCCACCAGTGTAGCGGGAGGGCCTGGTGAGCAGTTCTTC,CATSVAGGPGEQFF
14,TRBV9,.,TRBJ2-7,few,TGTGCCAGCAGCGTAGGAGGAGGGACCAACGAGCAGTACTTC,CASSVGGGTNEQYF
15,TRBV6-2/TRBV6-3,.,TRBJ2-3,few,TGTGCCAGCTGGGGCCTGGCAGGCTCCACAGATACGCAGTATTTT,CASWGLAGSTDTQYF
13,TRBV5-1,TRBD1,TRBJ2-7,.,TGCGCCAGCAGCTTGGAAGGACAGGGGAAGCAGTACTTC,CASSLEGQGKQYF
15,TRBV19,.,TRBJ2-2,.,TGTGCCAGTGAGGGAGAGGGCCCCGCCACCGGGGAGCTGTTTTTT,CASEGEGPATGELFF
14,TRBV7-9,.,TRBJ2-7,.,TGTGCCAGCAGCTTAGCGGGGACGGCCTACGAGCAGTACTTC,CASSLAGTAYEQYF
16,TRBV5-1,.,TRBJ2-5,few,TGCGCCAGCAGCTTGGTCGACACGAATTACCAAGAGACCCAGTACTTC,CASSLVDTNYQETQYF
14,TRBV20-1,.,TRBJ2-1,many,TGCAGTGCCCCGGGCGGGGGCGGCTACAATGAGCAGTTCTTC,CSAPGGGGYNEQFF
11,TRBV29-1,.,TRBJ2-7,few,TGCAGCGCTTACGTAGGTCACGAGCAGTACTTC,CSAYVGHEQYF
16,TRBV20-1,.,TRBJ2-7,few,TGCAGTGCTAGAGATCGATCAGCATCGTGGGTATACGAGCAGTACTTC,CSARDRSASWVYEQYF
18,TRBV5-6,TRBD2,TRBJ2-3,.,TGTGCCAGCCGCCGGGGCAGGGGACTAGCGGGAGGAACAGATACGCAGTATTTT,CASRRGRGLAGGTDTQYF
14,TRBV7-2,.,TRBJ1-1,.,TGTGCCAGCAGCTTAGCGCCAGGGTCCACTGAAGCTTTCTTT,CASSLAPGSTEAFF
19,TRBV11-1,.,TRBJ1-2,few,TGTGCCAGCAGCTTATTACCCATACTATCCCCGACCCAGGACTATGGCTACACCTTC,CASSLLPILSPTQDYGYTF
12,TRBV20-1,.,TRBJ1-4,.,TGCAGTGCTAGAGAGCCCCCGGAAAAACTGTTTTTT,CSAREPPEKLFF
14,TRBV19,.,TRBJ2-7,few,TGTGCCAGTAGCAGACAGGCCTTTAACTACGAGCAGTACTTC,CASSRQAFNYEQYF
14,TRBV4-3,TRBD2,TRBJ2-1,few,TGCGCCAGCAGCCGTTCAGGACTAGCGGACGAGCAGTTCTTC,CASSRSGLADEQFF
10,TRBV29-1,.,TRBJ2-5,.,TGCAGCGTTGAGCGGGAGACCCAGTACTTC,CSVERETQYF
14,TRBV6-1,.,TRBJ1-1,few,TGTGCCAGCAGTCGGGGTACGGGTGTCACTGAAGCTTTCTTT,CASSRGTGVTEAFF
16,TRBV27,.,TRBJ2-7,.,TGCACCAGCAGTTTCCCGCCTTCTTGGCACGCCTACGAGCAGTACTTC,CTSSFPPSWHAYEQYF
16,TRBV4-3,TRBD2,TRBJ2-2,.,TGCGCCAGCAGCCAAGTCGCGGGAGCGTACACCGGGGAGCTGTTTTTT,CASSQVAGAYTGELFF
17,TRBV10-3,TRBD1,TRBJ1-3,.,TGTGCCATCAGTGAAGAGGGACAGACTTTCTCTGGAAACACCATATATTTT,CAISEEGQTFSGNTIYF
15,TRBV5-4,TRBD2,TRBJ2-1,few,TGTGCCAGCAGCTCGCCGACTAGCGGGTACAATGAGCAGTTCTTC,CASSSPTSGYNEQFF
14,TRBV2,TRBD2,TRBJ2-3,few,TGTGCCAGCACACGGACTAGCGGGGCAGATACGCAGTATTTT,CASTRTSGADTQYF
13,TRBV7-9,TRBD1,TRBJ2-5,few,TGTGCCAGCAGCTCCTGGACAGGGATCACCCAGTACTTC,CASSSWTGITQYF
16,TRBV12-3/TRBV12-4,.,TRBJ2-5,few,TGTGCCAGCAGTTTTATCCTCAGGGGCCACCAAGAGACCCAGTACTTC,CASSFILRGHQETQYF
11,TRBV3-1,.,TRBJ1-2,many,TGTGCCAGCAGCTATTCTCATGGCTACACCTTC,CASSYSHGYTF
13,TRBV7-2,.,TRBJ1-1,few,TGTGCCAGCAGCTCCAATTACGGAACTGAAGCTTTCTTT,CASSSNYGTEAFF
17,TRBV12-3/TRBV12-4,TRBD2,TRBJ2-1,few,TGTGCCAGCAGGGGGGTAGCGGGAGGCCTCTCCTACAATGAGCAGTTCTTC,CASRGVAGGLSYNEQFF
17,TRBV15,.,TRBJ2-3,few,TGTGCCACCAGCAGAGCTGTTGGGGGGTTCGGCACAGATACGCAGTATTTT,CATSRAVGGFGTDTQYF
17,TRBV6-5,TRBD1,TRBJ1-3,few,TGTGCCAGCAGATCCTCGGGACAGGGCCTCTCTGGAAACACCATATATTTT,CASRSSGQGLSGNTIYF
14,TRBV7-8,TRBD2,TRBJ2-7,.,TGTGCCAGCAGCCGACTAGCGGACGGCTACGAGCAGTACTTC,CASSRLADGYEQYF
17,TRBV20-1,TRBD2,TRBJ2-1,.,TGCTGTGCTAGAGATCTGGTCGGCGGGAGGAGGGGCAATGAGCAGTTCTTC,CCARDLVGGRRGNEQFF
16,TRBV7-9,TRBD2,TRBJ2-7,few,TGTGCCAGCAGCAACTCCCCCAGCGGGAGGGCCCACGAGCAGTACTTC,CASSNSPSGRAHEQYF
18,TRBV9,TRBD1,TRBJ2-2,many,TGTGCCAGCAGCTTCCGCCCCGGACAGGGATTTAACACCGGGGAGCTGTTTTTT,CASSFRPGQGFNTGELFF
16,TRBV20-1,TRBD2,TRBJ2-1,few,TGCAGTGCTAGAGAAAAAGCGGGACTCTCCTACAATGAGCAGTTCTTC,CSAREKAGLSYNEQFF
14,TRBV7-2,.,TRBJ2-7,.,TGTGCCAGCAGCTTCTCCCAGGGCACCTACGAGCAGTACTTC,CASSFSQGTYEQYF
15,TRBV5-1,TRBD1,TRBJ2-1,many,TGCGCCAGCAGCCCTGGACAGGGGACTTACAATGAGCAGTTCTTC,CASSPGQGTYNEQFF
13,TRBV20-1,TRBD1,TRBJ2-3,few,TGCAGTGCTCGGACAGGGAGCACAGATACGCAGTATTTT,CSARTGSTDTQYF
12,TRBV10-3,.,TRBJ2-2,.,TGTGCCATAACAGGGACCACCGGGGAGCTGTTTTTT,CAITGTTGELFF
13,TRBV24-1,.,TRBJ2-3,.,TGTGCCACCAGTGATCCTGCAACAGATACGCAGTATTTT,CATSDPATDTQYF
15,TRBV28,.,TRBJ2-1,few,TGTGCCAGCAGCTTGAGGGGCCTACAGGGTGGTGAGCAGTTCTTC,CASSLRGLQGGEQFF
16,TRBV27,TRBD2,TRBJ2-3,.,TGTGCCAGCAGTGCCCAACTAGCGGGGCCCGGGAATACGCAGTATTTT,CASSAQLAGPGNTQYF
9,TRBV20-1,.,TRBJ1-2,.,TGCAGTGCTAGAATGGGTTACACCTTC,CSARMGYTF
14,TRBV5-1,.,TRBJ1-2,.,TGCGCCAGCAGCAGCTCAGGGGATGGCTATGGCTACACCTTC,CASSSSGDGYGYTF
15,TRBV21-1,.,TRBJ2-7,.,TGTGCCAGCAGCAAAGAGGGTAGGACATCTTACGAGCAGTACTTC,CASSKEGRTSYEQYF
16,TRBV5-4,TRBD2,TRBJ2-1,.,TGTGCCAGCAGCTTGGAAAGCGGGAGGGCCGGGAATGAGCAGTTCTTC,CASSLESGRAGNEQFF
17,TRBV23-1,TRBD2,TRBJ2-7,.,TGCGCCAGCCGGCGGGGACTAGAACTCCTGGGGCCCTACGAGCAGTACTTC,CASRRGLELLGPYEQYF
14,TRBV7-2,.,TRBJ1-1,few,TGTGCCAGCAGCTTAGAAGGGGAGAGCACTGAAGCTTTCTTT,CASSLEGESTEAFF
15,TRBV4-3,TRBD2,TRBJ2-3,.,TGCGCCAGCAGCCAGGTGCGGGGGAGCACAGATACGCAGTATTTT,CASSQVRGSTDTQYF
14,TRBV6-1,TRBD2,TRBJ2-7,.,TGTGCCAGCAGGCCTGTAGCGGGGATAAACGAGCAGTACTTC,CASRPVAGINEQYF